This T cell receptor delta chain was captured by sequencing in a study of γδ T cells in repeated Plasmodium falciparum infection. Study background: The natural-infection arm compared Malian children under seasonal malaria with matched Australian children.

With CATT, TCRdb re-called clones from the multiplex PCR reads. The sample records tens of thousands of delta-chain clones, 0.85% to 1% being singletons. This clone was detected only a few times. Its antigen is undetermined. Flow sorting of PBMC yielded separate Vgamma9/Vdelta2+ and Vdelta2-negative gammadelta T cell populations for bulk repertoire analysis. The germline V gene has CDR1 TSWWSYY and CDR2 QGS. The CDR3 sequence is 24 residues long. Trimming took 5 bases from V and 0 from J; bases not matched to a gene: 28. Study observations and caveats: Vdelta2-negative gammadelta repertoires, largely Vdelta1+, seemingly showed infection-driven waves of new clonal selection. Compared with Australian children, Malian Vdelta2-negative repertoires seemed more clonal, less diverse, less shared. Vgamma9/Vdelta2+ T cells showed a stable polyclonal repertoire with shared TCRgamma sequences.

The rearrangement joins TRDV1 to TRDJ1, with 12 bases aligning to TRDD3. The TCR comes from a pool of human donors (malaria-infected and uninfected, not separated). The sample consisted of gamma-delta T cells from blood. CDR3 nucleotides: TGTGCTCTTGGGCCCTCCCCCTACGACTCTGTACTGGGGGATACCCTTTCCTACACCGATAAACTCATCTTT. It codes for CALGPSPYDSVLGDTLSYTDKLIF.